These 12 T cell receptor beta chains originate from one sample sequenced in a study of CD8+CD57+ T cells in acquired aplastic anemia. According to the study, genomic DNA was the template for TCR beta VDJ and CDR3 profiling. TCRdb re-called the reads with MiXCR, one entry per CDR3 protein. The top ten hold 4% of the sample, which has hundreds of thousands of distinct CDR3 sequences, approximately 70% seen once. The sequenced sample was sorted CD4+, CD8+, or CD8+CD57+ T cells (not recorded which) from PBMCs. The receptors shown here come from a human donor in good health, serving as a control.

As for this clonotype: Because the CDR3 is missing its conserved closing phenylalanine or tryptophan, this is likely a read error. Because the CDR3's place on the DNA is in doubt, the DNA is left out and the CDR3 is given as listed by TCRdb. The rearrangement links TRBV7-6 to TRBJ2-7; TRBD1, the table's D call, lacks a check against the DNA. CDR1 and CDR2 from the germline V gene are SGHVS and FNYEAQ. From its first to its last residue, the CDR3 has 13 amino acids. The chain's CDR3 is CASSLAGGPQQFG.

This clonotype appeared a few times. This chain joins TRBV2 and TRBJ1-5, with D perhaps TRBD1 (5 bases). The CDR3 covers 13 residues. V gave up 5 bases and J gave up 4 bases, with 9 bases separating them. The V gene's germline CDR1 is SNHLY and CDR2 FYNNEI. This chain's CDR3 is CASSSGTNQPQHF. CDR3 DNA: TGTGCCAGCAGTTCCGGGACGAATCAGCCCCAGCATTTT.

This clonotype was seen repeatedly, ten times or more. The CDR3 sequence: CAISGRSESYNEQFF. CDR3 coding DNA: TGTGCCATCAGTGGGAGGAGCGAGTCCTACAATGAGCAGTTCTTC. This chain uses TRBV10-3 with TRBJ2-1; D is possibly TRBD2 (5 bases). In germline, CDR1 is ENHRY, CDR2 SYGVKD. Trimming pared 4 bases from V and 1 base from J, leaving 11 bases between. The CDR3 totals 15 residues.

V and J are TRBV7-2 and TRBJ1-5; D not certain. The CDR3 extends over 13 amino acids. Germline loops: CDR1 SGHTA, CDR2 FQGNSA. Trimming took 7 bases from V and 9 from J, leaving 16 bases between them. The CDR3 coding sequence is TGTGCCAGCAACCAAGTAGACCAGTCGCCCCAGCATTTT. This codes for CASNQVDQSPQHF.

This clonotype is a singleton in its sample. The chain carries TRBV9 and TRBJ2-5; D is undetermined. Germline assignment: CDR1 SGDLS and CDR2 YYNGEE. The CDR3 contains 15 residues. The V end was cut by 1 base, the J end by 5 bases, with 15 bases between. The DNA for the CDR3 is TGTGCCAGCAGCGTAAATACGGCCCCCGGGGAGACCCAGTACTTC. Translation: CASSVNTAPGETQYF. The full variable domain, with the rest looked up from reference TRBV9 and TRBJ2-5, is DSGVTQTPKHLITATGQRVTLRCSPRSGDLSVYWYQQSLDQGLQFLIQYYNGEERAKGNILERFSAQQFPDLHSELNLSSLELGDSALYFCASSVNTAPGETQYFGPGTRLLVL.

This chain links TRBV29-1 with TRBJ1-1; 12 bases agree with TRBD1. CDR1 and CDR2 from the germline V gene are SQVTM and ANQGSEA. The CDR3 runs to 14 residues. The V gene end was trimmed by 3 bases and the J gene end by 2 bases; junction bases not matched to a gene: 1. CDR3 coding DNA: TGCAGCGTTGATGGGACAGGGGGCAACACTGAAGCTTTCTTT. Its protein product is CSVDGTGGNTEAFF.

This clonotype was seen ten or more times. DNA for the CDR3: TGTGCCAGCAGCTCACAAGGGGGCGGGGAGCTGTTTTTT. This codes for CASSSQGGGELFF. The chain links TRBV7-2 to TRBJ2-2, with D maybe TRBD1 (6 bases). From germline, CDR1 is SGHTA and CDR2 FQGNSA. The V gene lost 4 bases and the J gene lost 7 bases, with 10 bases spanning the gap. This CDR3 has 13 amino acids.

The gene calls are TRBV6-2 or TRBV6-3 and TRBJ2-1; 7 bases line up with TRBD2. The CDR3 covers 17 residues. The germline V gene encodes CDR1 MNHEY and CDR2 SVGEGT. Trimming cost V 5 bases and J 7 bases; bases outside gene matches: 17. The CDR3 region has the DNA TGTGCCAGCAGTGAGGCACTAGCGCTCGGCCTGGGGAATGAGCAGTTCTTC. Amino acid sequence: CASSEALALGLGNEQFF.

This clonotype was recorded at least ten times. V is TRBV12-3 or TRBV12-4 and J is TRBJ2-1; 12 bases fit TRBD2. This CDR3 region has 16 residues. Trimming cost V 5 bases and J 5 bases; bases outside gene matches: 7. CDR3 protein: CASSQKTSGGNNEQFF. The CDR3 DNA reads as TGTGCCAGCAGTCAAAAGACTAGCGGGGGCAACAATGAGCAGTTCTTC.

The gene calls are TRBV29-1 and TRBJ2-7; 7 nucleotides agree with TRBD2. The CDR3 has 13 residues. Germline-derived CDR1 and CDR2 are SQVTM and ANQGSEA. With V trimmed by 3 bases and J by 2 bases, 4 bases remained unmatched. The CDR3: CSVERAGTYEQYF. Here the CDR3 DNA reads TGCAGCGTTGAGCGAGCGGGAACCTACGAGCAGTACTTC.

The chain uses TRBV2 and TRBJ1-1, with TRBD1 as a possible D gene (6 bases). Germline assignment: CDR1 SNHLY and CDR2 FYNNEI. The CDR3 is 14 amino acids. Trimming left V 4 bases short and J 9 bases short, with 18 bases between. CDR3 bases: TGTGCCAGCAGTGCCATACAGGGAGGAGGTAAAGCTTTCTTT. As protein: CASSAIQGGGKAFF.

The J gene is TRBJ2-1, the V gene TRBV11-2; 7 bases fit TRBD2. The CDR3 is 16 residues long. Per the germline V gene, CDR1 is SGHAT and CDR2 is FQNNGV. V was clipped by 7 bases and J by 0 bases; unmatched bases: 9. In nucleotides, the CDR3 is TGTGCCAGCAACCCCGTTTGGGGGGGCTCCTACAATGAGCAGTTCTTC. This sequence encodes CASNPVWGGSYNEQFF.